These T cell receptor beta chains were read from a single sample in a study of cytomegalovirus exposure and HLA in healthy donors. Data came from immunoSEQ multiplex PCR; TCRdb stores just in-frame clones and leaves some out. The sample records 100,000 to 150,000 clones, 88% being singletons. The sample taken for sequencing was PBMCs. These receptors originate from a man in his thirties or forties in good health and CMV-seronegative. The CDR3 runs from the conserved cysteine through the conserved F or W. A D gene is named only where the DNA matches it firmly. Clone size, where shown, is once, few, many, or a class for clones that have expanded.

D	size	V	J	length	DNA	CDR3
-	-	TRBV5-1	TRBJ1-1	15	TGCGCCAGCAGCTTGAATCCGGGATTGAACACTGAAGCTTTCTTT	CASSLNPGLNTEAFF
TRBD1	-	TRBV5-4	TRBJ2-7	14	TGTGCCAGCAGACCTGGACAGGCCTCCTACGAGCAGTACTTC	CASRPGQASYEQYF
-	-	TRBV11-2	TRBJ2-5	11	TGTGCCAGCAGTCCCTCTCAGACCCAGTACTTC	CASSPSQTQYF
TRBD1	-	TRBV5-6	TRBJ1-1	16	TGTGCCAGCAGCTTGGTTTGGTCCCAGGGGGGCACTGAAGCTTTCTTT	CASSLVWSQGGTEAFF
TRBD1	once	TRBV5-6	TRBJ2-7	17	TGTGCCAGCAGCTTATTCACCGCCGGGACAGGGGTATACGAGCAGTACTTC	CASSLFTAGTGVYEQYF
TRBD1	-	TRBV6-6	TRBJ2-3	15	TGTGCCAGCAGTTACTTCCAGGACAGGGGAGATACGCAGTATTTT	CASSYFQDRGDTQYF
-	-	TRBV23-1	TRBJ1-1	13	TGCGCCAGCAAGTTCAGGTTGAACACTGAAGCTTTCTTT	CASKFRLNTEAFF
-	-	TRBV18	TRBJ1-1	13	TGTGCCAGCTCACCCAGGTGGAACACTGAAGCTTTCTTT	CASSPRWNTEAFF
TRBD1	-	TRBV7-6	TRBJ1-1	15	TGTGCCAGCAGCACCGGACAGGGATCTCTGCTGCAAGCTTTCTTT	CASSTGQGSLLQAFF
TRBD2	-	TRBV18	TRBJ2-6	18	TGTGCCAGCTCACGGACTAGCGGAGCCTTCGGTGGGGCCAACGTCCTGACTTTC	CASSRTSGAFGGANVLTF
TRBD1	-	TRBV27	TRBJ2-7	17	TGTGCCAGCAGTCCCCGGGACAGGTCAGATTTTTCCTACGAGCAGTACTTC	CASSPRDRSDFSYEQYF
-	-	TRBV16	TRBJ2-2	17	TGTGCCAGCAGCCAACGACGAGGGCTTTCGAACACCGGGGAGCTGTTTTTT	CASSQRRGLSNTGELFF
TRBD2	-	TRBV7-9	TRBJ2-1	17	TGTGCCAGCAGCCCCGAGCGGAGACTAGCGGGAGTGGGAGAGCAGTTCTTC	CASSPERRLAGVGEQFF
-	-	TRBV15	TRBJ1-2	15	TGTGCCACCAGCAGAGGGGGGGGAACAGAATATGGCTACACCTTC	CATSRGGGTEYGYTF
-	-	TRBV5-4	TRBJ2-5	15	TGTGCCAGCAGCTTTAAGACAGAAATTTATGAGACCCAGTACTTC	CASSFKTEIYETQYF
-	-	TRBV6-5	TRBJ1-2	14	TGTGCCAGCAGTTACAACGCAGTCATCTATGGCTACACCTTC	CASSYNAVIYGYTF
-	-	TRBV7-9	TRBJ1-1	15	TGTGCCAGCAGCTTAATAGGGCGGGGACCGGATGAAGCTTTCTTT	CASSLIGRGPDEAFF
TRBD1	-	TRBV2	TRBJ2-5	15	TGTGCCAGCAGCCACGGACAGGGGGATGTGGAGACCCAGTACTTC	CASSHGQGDVETQYF
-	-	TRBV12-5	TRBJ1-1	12	TGTGCTAGTGGTTTTGAGGACACCGGAGCTTTCTTT	CASGFEDTGAFF
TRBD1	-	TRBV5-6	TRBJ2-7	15	TGTGCCAGCAGCTGGACGGGGACAGAGTACTACGAGCAGTACTTC	CASSWTGTEYYEQYF
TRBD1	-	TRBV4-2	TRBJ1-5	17	TGTGCCAGCAGCCAAGAGGGGGCAGGGGGTAGCAATCAGCCCCAGCATTTT	CASSQEGAGGSNQPQHF
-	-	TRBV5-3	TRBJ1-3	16	TGTGCCAGAAGCTTCATCGACAGAAGCTCTGGAAACACCATATATTTT	CARSFIDRSSGNTIYF
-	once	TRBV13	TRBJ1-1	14	TGTGCCAGCAGTCAGGGTCAGGGAAACACTGAAGCTTTCTTT	CASSQGQGNTEAFF
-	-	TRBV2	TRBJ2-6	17	TGTGCCAGCAGTCCGGGACTGCGAAGCTCTGGGGCCAACGTCCTGACTTTC	CASSPGLRSSGANVLTF
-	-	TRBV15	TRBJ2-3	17	TGTGCCACCAGCAGAGAAAGGTGGGAGTGGAAACCAGATACGCAGTATTTT	CATSRERWEWKPDTQYF
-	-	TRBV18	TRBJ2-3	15	TGTGCCAGCTCACCGTTGACGGGACTCACAGATACGCAGTATTTT	CASSPLTGLTDTQYF
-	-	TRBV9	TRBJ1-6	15	TGTGCCAGCAGCGCCGGACAGAAGGATAATTCACCCCTCCACTTT	CASSAGQKDNSPLHF
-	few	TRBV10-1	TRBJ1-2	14	TGCGCCAGCAGCCGGGACAAAGCCCGCGGTGGCTACACCTTC	CASSRDKARGGYTF
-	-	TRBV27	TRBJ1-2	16	TGTGCCAGCAGTTTAACTCCTAAAGTCCGGACAGATGGCTACACCTTC	CASSLTPKVRTDGYTF
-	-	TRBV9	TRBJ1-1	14	TGTGCCAGCAGCGTAGGACTCATGAACACTGAAGCTTTCTTT	CASSVGLMNTEAFF
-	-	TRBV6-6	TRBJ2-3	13	TGTGCCAGCAACCCACAGGGTACAGATACGCAGTATTTT	CASNPQGTDTQYF
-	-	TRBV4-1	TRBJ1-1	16	TGCGCCAGCAGCGCAGGGCCGAGAGTGGAGAACACTGAAGCTTTCTTT	CASSAGPRVENTEAFF
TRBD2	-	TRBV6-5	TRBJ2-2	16	TGTGCCAGCAGTTACGGACTAGCGGGACGCTCCGGGGAGCTGTTTTTT	CASSYGLAGRSGELFF
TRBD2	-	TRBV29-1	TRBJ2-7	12	TGCAGCGTTCTAGCGGGACCCTACGAGCAGTACTTC	CSVLAGPYEQYF
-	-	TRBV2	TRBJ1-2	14	TGTGCCAGCAGTGAAACCCCGGGGGTACATGGCTACACCTTC	CASSETPGVHGYTF
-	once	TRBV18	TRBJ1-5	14	TGTGCCAGCTCACCGGTCCAAGAGTATCAGCCCCAGCATTTT	CASSPVQEYQPQHF
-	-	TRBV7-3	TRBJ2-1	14	TGTGCCAGCAGCTTTGGGGGCTGGAACAATGAGCAGTTCTTC	CASSFGGWNNEQFF
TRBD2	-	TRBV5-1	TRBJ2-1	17	TGCGCCAGCAGCTTGGCCCTTAGCGGGGTGTCCTACAATGAGCAGTTCTTC	CASSLALSGVSYNEQFF
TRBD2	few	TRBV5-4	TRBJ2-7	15	TGTGCCAGCAGCCGGTGGGGAGCGGGAGAGTACGAGCAGTACTTC	CASSRWGAGEYEQYF
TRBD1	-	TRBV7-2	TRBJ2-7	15	TGTGCCAGCAGCTCCCGGGACAGGGAAACCTACGAGCAGTACTTC	CASSSRDRETYEQYF
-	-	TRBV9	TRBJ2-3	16	TGTGCCAGCAGCGTACGGGGCGGGACGGTCGCAGATACGCAGTATTTT	CASSVRGGTVADTQYF
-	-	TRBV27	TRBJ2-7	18	TGTGCCAGCAGCGTGAACCCAGTCGAGCGGTTGAGCTCCTACGAGCAGTACTTC	CASSVNPVERLSSYEQYF